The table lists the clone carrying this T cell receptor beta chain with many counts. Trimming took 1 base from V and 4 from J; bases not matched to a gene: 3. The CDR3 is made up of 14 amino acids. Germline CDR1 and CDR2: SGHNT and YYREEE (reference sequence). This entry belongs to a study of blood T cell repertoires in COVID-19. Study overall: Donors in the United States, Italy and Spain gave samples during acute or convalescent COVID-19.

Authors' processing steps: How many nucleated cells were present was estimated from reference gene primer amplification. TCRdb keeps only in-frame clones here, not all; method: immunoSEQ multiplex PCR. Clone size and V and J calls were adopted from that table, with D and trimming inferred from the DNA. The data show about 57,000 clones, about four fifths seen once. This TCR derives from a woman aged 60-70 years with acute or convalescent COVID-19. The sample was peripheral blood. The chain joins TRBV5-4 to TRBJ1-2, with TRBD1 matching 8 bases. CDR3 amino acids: CASSLKGQAYGYTF. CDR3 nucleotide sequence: TGTGCCAGCAGCTTGAAGGGACAGGCCTATGGCTACACCTTC.